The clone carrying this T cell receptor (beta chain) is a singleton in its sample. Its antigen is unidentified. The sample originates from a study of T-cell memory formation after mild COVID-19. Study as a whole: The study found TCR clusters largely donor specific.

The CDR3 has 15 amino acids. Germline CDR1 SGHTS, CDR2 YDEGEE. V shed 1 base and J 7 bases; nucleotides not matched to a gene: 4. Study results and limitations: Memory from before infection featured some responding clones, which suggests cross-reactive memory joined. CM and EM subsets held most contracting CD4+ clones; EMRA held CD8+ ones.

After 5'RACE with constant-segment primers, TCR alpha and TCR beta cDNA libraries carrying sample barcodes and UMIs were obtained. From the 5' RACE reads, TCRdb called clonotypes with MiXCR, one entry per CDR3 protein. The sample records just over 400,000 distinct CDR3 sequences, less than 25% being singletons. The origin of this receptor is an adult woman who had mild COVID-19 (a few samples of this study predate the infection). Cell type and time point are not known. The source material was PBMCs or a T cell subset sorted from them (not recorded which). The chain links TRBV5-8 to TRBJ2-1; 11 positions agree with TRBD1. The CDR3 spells CASSLWGQGGNEQFF. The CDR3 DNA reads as TGTGCCAGCAGCTTGTGGGGACAGGGGGGTAATGAGCAGTTCTTC.